These 23 T cell receptor beta chains came from one sample sequenced in a study of shared clonotypes between healthy human individuals. The naive CD8 population came from CD45RO-negative cells selected for CCR7, without terminally differentiated effector memory CD45RA+ cells. TCRdb's table, derived via immunoSEQ multiplex PCR, lists solely in-frame clones and lacks some. The sample holds about 2 million clones, roughly 94% seen once. What was sequenced was naive CD8+ T cells sorted from blood. Every receptor here comes from a man between 18 and 29 years old in good health.

The CDR3 region is CASSFGWGVGDEQFF. CDR3 sequence (DNA): TGTGCCAGCAGCTTCGGTTGGGGGGTAGGTGATGAGCAGTTCTTC. This sequence joins TRBV5-8 and TRBJ2-1; tentatively, D is TRBD2 (6 bases). The CDR3 loop spans 15 amino acids. CDR1 and CDR2 from the germline V gene are SGHTS and YDEGEE. The V end lost 2 bases, the J end lost 8 bases, and 17 bases lay between the germline ends.

The CDR3 reads CCKGGETGELFF. The CDR3 region has the DNA TGCTGCAAAGGGGGGGAAACCGGGGAGCTGTTTTTT. V usage is TRBV29-1 and J usage is TRBJ2-2, with a tentative D call TRBD2 (7 bases). The germline CDR1 and CDR2 sequences are SQVTM and ANQGSEA. The CDR3 sequence is 12 residues long.

This chain connects TRBV5-1 to TRBJ2-7; 7 bases map to TRBD2. The trim removed 2 bases at V and 0 bases at J, leaving 8 bases unmatched. Germline V CDR1 and CDR2: SGHRS, YFSETQ. The CDR3 runs 16 residues. This CDR3 reads CASSFPPGLNSYEQYF. Written as DNA, the CDR3 is TGCGCCAGCAGCTTTCCCCCGGGACTAAACTCCTACGAGCAGTACTTC.

A remark on this clone: The sample contains more than one DNA sequence encoding this CDR3. The rearrangement uses TRBV5-1 and TRBJ2-7; possibly TRBD2 for D (6 bases). CDR3 length equals 15 residues. Germline V gives CDR1 SGHRS, CDR2 YFSETQ. The ends were cut back, 0 bases at V and 2 bases at J, with 12 bases in the middle. The CDR3 loop reads CASSLAPGETYEQYF. Here the CDR3 DNA reads TGCGCCAGCAGCTTGGCCCCGGGAGAAACCTACGAGCAGTACTTC.

The chain couples TRBV4-3 to TRBJ2-1, with D hard to call. Trimming pared 0 bases from V and 4 bases from J, leaving 10 bases between. The CDR3 totals 15 residues. The germline CDR1 and CDR2 sequences are LGHNA and YSLEER. The DNA of the CDR3 is TGCGCCAGCAGCCAAGAAAGGAACGAATACAATGAGCAGTTCTTC. Protein sequence: CASSQERNEYNEQFF.

In its sample, this clone was seen once. The chain links TRBV13 to TRBJ2-3, with TRBD2 matching 10 bases. The length of the CDR3 is 18 residues. J lost 0 bases, V lost 0 bases, and 6 bases had no gene match. Germline CDR1 PRHDT, CDR2 FYEKMQ (reference sequence). CDR3 amino acids: CASSLGLLAGWSTDTQYF. CDR3 bases: TGTGCCAGCAGCTTAGGATTACTAGCGGGATGGAGCACAGATACGCAGTATTTT.

The chain employs TRBV6-6 and TRBJ2-5; D ambiguous. Trimming took off 5 bases at V and 5 bases at J, with 15 bases between the two ends. Germline CDR1 is MNHNY and CDR2 is SVGAGI (reference sequence). The CDR3 covers 14 residues. For the CDR3, the DNA is TGTGCCAGCAGTCCGTACTCTTGGTCCGAGACCCAGTACTTC. Amino acid sequence: CASSPYSWSETQYF.

The rearrangement uses TRBV19 and TRBJ1-2, with D uncertain. CDR1 and CDR2 from the germline V gene are LNHDA and SQIVND (reference sequence). Trimming cost V 5 bases and J 4 bases, with 11 bases left between them. This CDR3 contains 13 residues. The CDR3 DNA follows: TGTGCCAGTAGTCCCCGAGTCTTCTATGGCTACACCTTC. It is translated as CASSPRVFYGYTF.

A word on this clone: Other DNA sequences within the sample encode an identical CDR3. The chain uses TRBV7-9 and TRBJ2-7; no definite D call. CDR1 and CDR2 from the germline V gene are SEHNR and FQNEAQ (reference sequence). V gave up 3 bases and J gave up 2 bases, with 8 bases separating them. The CDR3 extends over 13 amino acids. The CDR3 sequence is CASSLSAAYEQYF. CDR3 sequence (DNA): TGTGCCAGCAGCTTGTCAGCAGCCTACGAGCAGTACTTC.

The rearrangement links TRBV10-3 to TRBJ2-2; unclear D gene. The length of the CDR3 is 18 residues. V was cut by 3 bases and J by 0 bases, with 17 bases left in between. Looked up from germline, CDR1 is ENHRY and CDR2 is SYGVKD. The CDR3 protein is CAISESLSKPPNTGELFF. CDR3 bases: TGTGCCATCAGTGAATCTTTATCAAAGCCGCCGAACACCGGGGAGCTGTTTTTT.

V gene TRBV5-6 combines with J gene TRBJ2-7, with 7 bases identical to TRBD1. The V and J ends lost 0 bases and 3 bases, in that order; junction bases with no gene match: 6. CDR1 is SGHDT and CDR2 is YYEEEE in the germline V gene. The CDR3 length is 15 residues. CDR3 loop: CASSLDPGQYYEQYF. The CDR3 nucleotides are TGTGCCAGCAGCTTGGACCCGGGACAGTACTACGAGCAGTACTTC.

Regarding this clone: Other nucleotide sequences from this sample produce the same CDR3. The gene calls are TRBV6-5 and TRBJ2-1; the match to TRBD1 covers 8 bases. Germline CDR1 and CDR2: MNHEY and SVGAGI. J gave up 4 bases and V 2 bases, and 4 bases lay outside the gene matches. The CDR3 runs 15 residues. CDR3 loop: CASSYGQGIYNEQFF. The CDR3 DNA sequence: TGTGCCAGCAGTTACGGACAGGGAATTTACAATGAGCAGTTCTTC.

The chain employs TRBV11-2 and TRBJ1-2, with D hard to call. Germline-derived CDR1 and CDR2 are SGHAT and FQNNGV. The CDR3 is 14 amino acids. Trimming removed 0 bases from V and 4 bases from J, with 9 bases in between. The CDR3 sequence: CASSLEGSLYGYTF. Here the CDR3 DNA reads TGTGCCAGCAGCTTAGAAGGCAGCCTCTATGGCTACACCTTC.

CDR3 nucleotide sequence: TGTGCCAGCAGCGTGGGAGACTCCATCCACGAGCAGTACTTC. This encodes CASSVGDSIHEQYF. V is TRBV9 and J is TRBJ2-7, with D possibly TRBD2 on 5 matching bases. Per germline, CDR1 SGDLS and CDR2 YYNGEE. The CDR3 consists of 14 residues. V shed 2 bases and J shed 5 bases, with 14 bases lying between them.

The rearrangement uses TRBV2 and TRBJ2-1, with a possible D match to TRBD2 (6 bases). This CDR3 is 15 amino acids long. Deletions cut 4 bases from V and 3 bases from J, with 13 bases between. Germline CDR1 is SNHLY and CDR2 is FYNNEI. The CDR3 is CASSGPSGLYNEQFF. The CDR3 DNA reads as TGTGCCAGCAGTGGACCGAGCGGGCTCTACAATGAGCAGTTCTTC.

CDR3 protein: CASSPATRLNTEAFF. CDR3 DNA: TGCGCCAGCAGCCCAGCGACAAGGCTGAACACTGAAGCTTTCTTT. The chain combines TRBV4-1 with TRBJ1-1; D uncertain. CDR3 length equals 15 residues. The V gene lost 4 bases and the J gene lost 0 bases, with 12 bases spanning the gap. Germline V gene lookup returns CDR1 MGHRA and CDR2 YSYEKL.

This chain uses TRBV9 with TRBJ1-3, with 9 bases identical to TRBD1. Germline CDR1 reads SGDLS; CDR2 reads YYNGEE. Trimming cost V 6 bases and J 0 bases; bases outside gene matches: 7. The CDR3 covers 16 residues. The CDR3 spells CASTLGDRDSGNTIYF. The CDR3 coding sequence is TGTGCCAGCACTCTTGGGGACAGGGACTCTGGAAACACCATATATTTT.

The J gene is TRBJ2-3, the V gene TRBV7-6; 12 bases map to TRBD2. This CDR3 is 16 amino acids long. CDR1 is SGHVS and CDR2 is FNYEAQ in the germline V gene. The V gene end was trimmed by 3 bases and the J gene end by 0 bases; junction bases not matched to a gene: 1. The CDR3 sequence is CASSFGLAGSTDTQYF. The CDR3 DNA reads as TGTGCCAGCAGCTTTGGACTAGCGGGAAGCACAGATACGCAGTATTTT.

The chain recombines TRBV6-6 with TRBJ2-3, with D unclear. CDR3 size: 16 residues. V lost 2 bases, J lost 0 bases, and 12 bases lay in between. CDR1 MNHNY and CDR2 SVGAGI come from the germline V gene (reference sequence). For the CDR3, the DNA is TGTGCCAGCAGTTACCGGACGGTTCCTAGCACAGATACGCAGTATTTT. It translates to CASSYRTVPSTDTQYF.

This clone was seen once. The rearrangement links TRBV19 to TRBJ1-2, with 8 bases matching TRBD1. CDR1 is LNHDA and CDR2 is SQIVND in the germline V gene (reference sequence). The V segment lost 6 bases and the J segment 6 bases; nucleotides outside the gene matches: 6. The CDR3 has 13 amino acids. The CDR3 DNA is TGTGCCAGTAGAGATGAGACAGGGGATGGCTACACCTTC. Its protein is CASRDETGDGYTF. Using reference TRBV19 and TRBJ1-2 for the parts outside the CDR3, the full variable domain is DGGITQSPKYLFRKEGQNVTLSCEQNLNHDAMYWYRQDPGQGLRLIYYSQIVNDFQKGDIAEGYSVSREKKESFPLTVTSAQKNPTAFYLCASRDETGDGYTFGSGTRLTVV.

V usage is TRBV11-2 and J usage is TRBJ1-4, with D perhaps matching TRBD1 (6 bases). The CDR3 covers 16 residues. Germline-derived CDR1 and CDR2 are SGHAT and FQNNGV. Trimming removed 5 bases from V and 3 bases from J, with 16 bases in between. The CDR3 region is CASSISGEGSNEKLFF. CDR3 coding DNA: TGTGCCAGCAGCATTTCAGGGGAGGGATCTAATGAAAAACTGTTTTTT.

This chain links TRBV9 with TRBJ1-1, with unresolved D. CDR1 SGDLS and CDR2 YYNGEE come from the germline V gene. V shed 4 bases and J shed 1 base, with 11 bases lying between them. The CDR3 runs 14 residues. CDR3 region: CASSLGAPNTEAFF. CDR3 nucleotide sequence: TGTGCCAGCAGCCTCGGCGCCCCGAACACTGAAGCTTTCTTT.

The rearrangement uses TRBV6-5 and TRBJ1-2; 7 nucleotides match TRBD1. The V gene end was trimmed by 6 bases and the J gene end by 4 bases; junction bases not matched to a gene: 8. Germline CDR1 and CDR2: MNHEY and SVGAGI. This CDR3 contains 14 residues. Here the CDR3 reads CASSIRDSSYGYTF. The CDR3 DNA reads TGTGCCAGCAGCATCCGGGACAGTTCCTATGGCTACACCTTC.